This T cell receptor (beta chain) appears in the sequencing data of a study of tumor-infiltrating lymphocytes in primary liver carcinoma (dated by TCRdb to about 2017). About the study as a whole: Of the five patients, three men and two women aged 30 to 69 years, four had hepatocellular carcinoma and one had combined HCC and intrahepatic cholangiocarcinoma. The five patients had tumors staged T1-T3 N0M0, with maximum diameters ranging from about 4 to 11 cm. Samples yielded roughly 3.5 to 7.13 million productive TCRbeta reads; read depth did not differ significantly between tissue types. The study combined TCRbeta repertoire sequencing, expression microarrays and whole-exome sequencing across five regions of each liver tumor, with adjacent normal tissue and blood. A total of 35 specimens from 5 patients underwent TCRbeta repertoire sequencing, comprising about 25 tumor regions, 5 adjacent noncancerous liver tissues and 5 peripheral blood samples. To link TCRbeta repertoire diversity with the local molecular phenotype, the roughly 27 tumor region samples were profiled using Agilent mRNA microarrays. Reproducibility between technical replicate repertoires was high, with correlation coefficients above 0.98 and mean shared-clone rates about 0.89. What the research found in general, with its limitations: Bulk unsorted samples precluded comparing CD4+ and CD8+ T cell repertoires. Only the TCR beta chain was sequenced, which likely underestimates true repertoire diversity because unpaired alpha chains were not captured. The study included only five patients, and the authors note findings should be validated in a larger study. Pairs of tumor regions showed greater repertoire overlap (mean 36%) than tumor-adjacent pairs (roughly 17%) or tumor-blood pairs (roughly 15%), which is consistent with antigen-driven expansion. Compared with blood, tumors had a significantly larger share of the repertoire taken up by the top 250 clones (p = 0.039). Just about 7.5-24% of top clones turned up in all five regions of a tumor, which suggests spatial heterogeneity among tumor-infiltrating T cells.

About this clonotype: No cognate antigen has been identified for it. No much larger clonotype is one base removed from it; base qualities were not supplied.

Without any cell sorting, total RNA and DNA were extracted together from roughly 21-30 mg of bulk tissue using the AllPrep DNA/RNA mini kit. Roughly five patients with histopathologically diagnosed primary liver carcinoma underwent surgical resection in China between November 2015 and March 2016. At the time of sampling, the patients had chronic HBV infection and had not received any treatment. Each tumor was sampled at five spatially separated regions: the tumor centre plus the superior, inferior, left-lateral and right-lateral poles. More than 90% viable tumor cells were found by histology in every tumor sample. Each fresh piece of tumor and adjacent tissue was cut in two, with one half stored in RNAlater at -80 degrees C and the other half sent for histology. Using a constant-region primer and ProtoScript II reverse transcriptase, TCRbeta-specific cDNA was reverse-transcribed from about 460 ng total RNA. TCRbeta libraries were built with three nested multiplex PCR rounds, a slightly modified ARM-PCR procedure. The first two PCR rounds used multiplex TRBV1-TRBV30 forward primers with a Cbeta reverse primer, each for 10 cycles. Sample barcodes and Illumina adapters were attached in a final 25-cycle PCR using Deep VentR polymerase. Amplicons of 200-500 bp were gel-purified with a QIAquick gel extraction kit before sequencing. The TCRbeta amplicons were sequenced with 250-bp paired-end reads on an Illumina HiSeq 2500. Turning to the authors' computational methods: Trimmomatic v0.33 was used to quality-trim the reads, and FLASH v1.2.11 was used to merge paired reads so that full CDR3 sequences could be recovered. MiGEC v1.2.1b assigned V, D and J germline segments to the rearranged TCRbeta sequences. Clonotype statistics and Shannon-Wiener diversity indices were calculated with VDJtools v1.0.0. Except for diversity analysis, only the 250 most abundant clonotypes of each sample were used in subsequent analyses to reduce sampling bias. The raw public data were reprocessed by TCRdb itself: fastp quality trimming at Q25, MiXCR clonotype calling, in-frame beta chains only. Merged by CDR3 protein, the rows form single entries marked with the most common genes and DNA. TCRdb, rather than the study authors, made the V and J calls. Recorded for this sample are 100,000 to 150,000 distinct CDR3 sequences; around 64% of them occurred a single time. The ten largest clonotypes hold more than 7% of the sample.

The germline V gene gives CDR1 as SGHTA and CDR2 as FQGTGA. Trimming takes 6 bases off V and 12 bases off J; junction bases not matched to a gene: 7. Inclusive of the bounding cysteine and phenylalanine, the CDR3 is 14 residues long. Only the CDR3 region is kept as DNA, spanning 42 bases read in frame from base 1. The rearranged chain carries TRBV7-3 and TRBJ2-1; 14 bases in the junction line up with TRBD2. Specimen: liver tumor tissue from sampling region 3. The intended sense of this specimen's cell subset or site label: tumor region T3, left-lateral pole. The TCR sequence derives from a woman aged 55-70 years with primary liver carcinoma and hepatitis B virus infection. DNA sequence: TGTGCCAGCAGGACTAGCGGGGGGGCGGAAGGGCAGTTCTTC. This translates into CASRTSGGAEGQFF.